This T cell receptor beta chain was recorded in a study of human T cells and chemical hapten exposure. Overall study context: DPC at 2% was the sensitizing agent, placed on 2 cm by 2 cm of upper inner arm skin. Predominantly women, the patients had alopecia areata, totalis or universalis.

The V gene end was trimmed by 5 bases and the J gene end by 0 bases; junction bases not matched to a gene: 5. The CDR3 covers 14 residues. CDR1 DFQATT and CDR2 SNEGSKA come from the germline V gene (reference sequence). This clonotype occurred a few times. What the library attached to individual cDNA molecules were unique molecular identifiers. Per the original data handling: TCR counts had a median of about 100,000 per sample and spanned roughly 20,000 to 690,600. MiXCR, applied by TCRdb to the RACE reads, yields one record per CDR3 protein. V and J calls and clone size were set by TCRdb, not the authors. The repertoire has about 82,000 distinct CDR3 sequences, 13% of them found once; the top ten carry roughly 6%. The sample's time point: patch test 3, about 24 weeks after DPC sensitization. Stated treatment: therapeutic diphenylcyclopropenone sensitization with weekly scalp DPC.

The receptor comes from a woman between 50 and 59 years old with alopecia areata. Some clones in this sample may be carry-over from other donors' samples. Material: whole blood, obtained in connection with sensitization to the hapten diphenylcyclopropenone (DPC). This sequence joins TRBV20-1 and TRBJ2-7, with 9 bases aligning to TRBD2. CDR3 nucleotides: TGCAGTGCTCTGAGCGGGGGGCTCTCCTACGAGCAGTACTTC. Amino acids: CSALSGGLSYEQYF.